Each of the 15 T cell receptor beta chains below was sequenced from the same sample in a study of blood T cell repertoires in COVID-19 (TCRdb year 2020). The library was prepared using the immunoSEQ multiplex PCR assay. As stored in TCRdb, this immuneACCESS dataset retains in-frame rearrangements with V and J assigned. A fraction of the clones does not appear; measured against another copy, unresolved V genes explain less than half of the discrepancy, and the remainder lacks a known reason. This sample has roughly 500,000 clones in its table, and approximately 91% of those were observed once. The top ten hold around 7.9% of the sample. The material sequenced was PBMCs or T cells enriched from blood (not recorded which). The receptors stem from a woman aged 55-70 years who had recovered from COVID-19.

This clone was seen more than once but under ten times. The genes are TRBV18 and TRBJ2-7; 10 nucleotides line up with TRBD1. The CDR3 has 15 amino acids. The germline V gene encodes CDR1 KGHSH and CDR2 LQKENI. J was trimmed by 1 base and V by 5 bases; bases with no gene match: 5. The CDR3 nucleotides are TGTGCCAGCTCAAGAGGGACAGGGGTTTCCTACGAGCAGTACTTC. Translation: CASSRGTGVSYEQYF.

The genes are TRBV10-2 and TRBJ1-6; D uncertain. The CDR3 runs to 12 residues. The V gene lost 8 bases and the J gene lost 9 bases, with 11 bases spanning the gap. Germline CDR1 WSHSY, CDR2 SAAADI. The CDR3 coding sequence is TGCGCCAGCTCTGTTCGAGGTTCACCCCTCCACTTT. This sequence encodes CASSVRGSPLHF.

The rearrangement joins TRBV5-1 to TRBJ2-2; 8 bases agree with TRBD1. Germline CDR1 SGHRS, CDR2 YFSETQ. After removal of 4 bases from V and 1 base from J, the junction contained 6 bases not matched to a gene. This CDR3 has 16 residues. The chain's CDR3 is CASSLLGQENTGELFF. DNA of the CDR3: TGCGCCAGCAGCCTATTGGGACAGGAGAACACCGGGGAGCTGTTTTTT.

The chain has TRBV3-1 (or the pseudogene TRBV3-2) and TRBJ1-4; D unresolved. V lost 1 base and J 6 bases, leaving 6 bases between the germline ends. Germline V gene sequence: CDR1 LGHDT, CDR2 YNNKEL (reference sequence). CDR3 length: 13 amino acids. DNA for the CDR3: TGTGCCAGCAGCCAAGGCGGGTATGAAAAACTGTTTTTT. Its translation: CASSQGGYEKLFF.

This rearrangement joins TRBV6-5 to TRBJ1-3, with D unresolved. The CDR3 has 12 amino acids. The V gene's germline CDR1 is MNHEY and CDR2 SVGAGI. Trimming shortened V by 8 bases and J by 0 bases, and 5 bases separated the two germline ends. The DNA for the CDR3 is TGTGCCAGCGTCTCCTCTGGAAACACCATATATTTT. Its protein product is CASVSSGNTIYF.

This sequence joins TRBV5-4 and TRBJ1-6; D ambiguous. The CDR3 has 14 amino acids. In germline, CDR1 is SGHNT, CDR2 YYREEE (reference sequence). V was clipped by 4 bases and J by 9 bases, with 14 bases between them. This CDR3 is CASSLDFRGSPLHF. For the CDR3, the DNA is TGTGCCAGCAGCCTCGATTTTCGCGGTTCACCCCTCCACTTT. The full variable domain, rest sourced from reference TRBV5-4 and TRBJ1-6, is ETGVTQSPTHLIKTRGQQVTLRCSSQSGHNTVSWYQQALGQGPQFIFQYYREEENGRGNFPPRFSGLQFPNYSSELNVNALELDDSALYLCASSLDFRGSPLHFGNGTRLTVT.

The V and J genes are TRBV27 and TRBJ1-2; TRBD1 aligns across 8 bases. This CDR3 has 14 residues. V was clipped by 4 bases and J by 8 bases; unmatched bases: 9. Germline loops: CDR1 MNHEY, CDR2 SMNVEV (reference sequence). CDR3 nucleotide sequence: TGTGCCAGCAGTTCTTGGGACAGGCAGAACGGCTACACCTTC. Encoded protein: CASSSWDRQNGYTF.

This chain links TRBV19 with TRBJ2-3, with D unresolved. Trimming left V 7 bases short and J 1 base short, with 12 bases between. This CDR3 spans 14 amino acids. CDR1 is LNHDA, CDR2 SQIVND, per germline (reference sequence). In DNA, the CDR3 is TGTGCCAGTACATACGAAGGAGGCACAGATACGCAGTATTTT. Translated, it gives CASTYEGGTDTQYF.

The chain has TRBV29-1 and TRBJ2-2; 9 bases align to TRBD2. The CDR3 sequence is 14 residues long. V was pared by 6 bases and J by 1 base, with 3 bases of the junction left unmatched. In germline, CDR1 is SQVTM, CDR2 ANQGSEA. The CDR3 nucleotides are TGCAGCGTCGGGACTAGCCTGAACACCGGGGAGCTGTTTTTT. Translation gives CSVGTSLNTGELFF.

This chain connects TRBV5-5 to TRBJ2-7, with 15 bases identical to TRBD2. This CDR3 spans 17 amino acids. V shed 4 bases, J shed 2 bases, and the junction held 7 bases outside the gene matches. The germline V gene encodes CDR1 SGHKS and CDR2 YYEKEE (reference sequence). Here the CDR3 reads CASSLGLAGGTTYEQYF. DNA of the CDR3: TGTGCCAGCAGCCTCGGACTAGCGGGGGGGACCACCTACGAGCAGTACTTC. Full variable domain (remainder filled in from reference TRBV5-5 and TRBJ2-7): DAGVTQSPTHLIKTRGQQVTLRCSPISGHKSVSWYQQVLGQGPQFIFQYYEKEERGRGNFPDRFSARQFPNYSSELNVNALLLGDSALYLCASSLGLAGGTTYEQYFGPGTRLTVT.

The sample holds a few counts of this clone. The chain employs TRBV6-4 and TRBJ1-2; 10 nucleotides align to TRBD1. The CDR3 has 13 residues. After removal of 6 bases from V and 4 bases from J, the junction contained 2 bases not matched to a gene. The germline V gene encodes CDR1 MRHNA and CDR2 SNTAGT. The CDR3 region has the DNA TGTGCCAGCAGGGGACAGGGGACCTATGGCTACACCTTC. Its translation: CASRGQGTYGYTF.

CDR3 loop: CASSPGVRGAYEQYV. For the CDR3, the DNA is TGTGCCAGCAGCCCTGGGGTCCGGGGGGCCTACGAGCAGTACGTC. The chain joins TRBV5-6 to TRBJ2-7, with 7 positions matching TRBD2. CDR3 length: 15 residues. CDR1 and CDR2 (germline): SGHDT, YYEEEE. Losses at the gene ends were 4 bases for V and 2 bases for J; bases not matched to a gene: 9.

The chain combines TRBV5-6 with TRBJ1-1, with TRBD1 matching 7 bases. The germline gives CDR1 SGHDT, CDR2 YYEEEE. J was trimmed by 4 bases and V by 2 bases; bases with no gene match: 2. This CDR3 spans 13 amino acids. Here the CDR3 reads CASSFQGGTEAFF. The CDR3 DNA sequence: TGTGCCAGCAGCTTTCAGGGGGGCACTGAAGCTTTCTTT.

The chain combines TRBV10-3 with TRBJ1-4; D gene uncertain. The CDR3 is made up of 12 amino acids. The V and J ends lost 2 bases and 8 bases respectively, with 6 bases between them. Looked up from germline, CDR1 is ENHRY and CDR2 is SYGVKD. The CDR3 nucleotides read TGTGCCATCAGTGAGCGGTCAGAAAAACTGTTTTTT. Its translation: CAISERSEKLFF.

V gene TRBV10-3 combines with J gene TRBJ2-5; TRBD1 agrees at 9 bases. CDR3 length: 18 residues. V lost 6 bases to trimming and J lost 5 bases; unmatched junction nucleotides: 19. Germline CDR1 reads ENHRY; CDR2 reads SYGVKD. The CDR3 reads CAIRGTGSSQGARETQYF. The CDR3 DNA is TGTGCCATCAGAGGGACCGGTTCCTCACAGGGGGCGAGGGAGACCCAGTACTTC.